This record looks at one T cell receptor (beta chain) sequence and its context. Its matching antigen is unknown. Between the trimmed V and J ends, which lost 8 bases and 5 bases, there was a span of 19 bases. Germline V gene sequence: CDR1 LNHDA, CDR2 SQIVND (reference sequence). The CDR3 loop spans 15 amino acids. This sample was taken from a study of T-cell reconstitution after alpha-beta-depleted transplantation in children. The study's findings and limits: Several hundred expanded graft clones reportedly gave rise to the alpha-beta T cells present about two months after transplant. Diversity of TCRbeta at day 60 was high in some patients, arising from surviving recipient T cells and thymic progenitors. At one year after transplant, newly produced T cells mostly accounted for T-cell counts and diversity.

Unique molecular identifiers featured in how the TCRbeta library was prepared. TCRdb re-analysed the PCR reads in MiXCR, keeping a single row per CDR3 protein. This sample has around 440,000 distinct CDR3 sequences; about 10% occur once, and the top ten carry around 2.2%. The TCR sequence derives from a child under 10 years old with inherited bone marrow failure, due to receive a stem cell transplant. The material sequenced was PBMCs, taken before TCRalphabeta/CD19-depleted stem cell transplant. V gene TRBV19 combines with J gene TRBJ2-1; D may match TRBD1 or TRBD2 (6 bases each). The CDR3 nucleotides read TGTGCCAGTTGGGGGGCGGGTGAAGCGGACAATGAGCAGTTCTTC. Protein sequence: CASWGAGEADNEQFF.